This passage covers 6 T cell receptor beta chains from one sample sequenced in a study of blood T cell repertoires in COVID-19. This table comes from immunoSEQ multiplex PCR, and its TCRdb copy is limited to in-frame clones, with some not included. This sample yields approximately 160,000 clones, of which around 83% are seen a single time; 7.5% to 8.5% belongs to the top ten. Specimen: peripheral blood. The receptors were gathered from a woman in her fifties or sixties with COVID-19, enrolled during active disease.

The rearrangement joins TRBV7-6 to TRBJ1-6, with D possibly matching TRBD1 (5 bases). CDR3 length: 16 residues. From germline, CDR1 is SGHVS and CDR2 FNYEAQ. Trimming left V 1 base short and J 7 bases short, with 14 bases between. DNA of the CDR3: TGTGCCAGCAGCTTAGACCCGGGGGTTAGGAATTCACCCCTCCACTTT. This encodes CASSLDPGVRNSPLHF.

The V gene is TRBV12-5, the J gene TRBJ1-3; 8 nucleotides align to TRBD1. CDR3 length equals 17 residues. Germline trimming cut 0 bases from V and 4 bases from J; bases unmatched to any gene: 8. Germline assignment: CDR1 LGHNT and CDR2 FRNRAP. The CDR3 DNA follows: TGTGCTAGTGGTTTGGTACTACCGGACAGGGCAGGAAACACCATATATTTT. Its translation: CASGLVLPDRAGNTIYF.

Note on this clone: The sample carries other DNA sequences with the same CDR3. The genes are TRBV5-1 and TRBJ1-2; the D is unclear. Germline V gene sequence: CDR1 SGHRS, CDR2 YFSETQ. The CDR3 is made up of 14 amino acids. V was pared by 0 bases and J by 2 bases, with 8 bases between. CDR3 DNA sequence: TGCGCCAGCAGCTTGGGGTCAGGAAACTATGGCTACACCTTC. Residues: CASSLGSGNYGYTF.

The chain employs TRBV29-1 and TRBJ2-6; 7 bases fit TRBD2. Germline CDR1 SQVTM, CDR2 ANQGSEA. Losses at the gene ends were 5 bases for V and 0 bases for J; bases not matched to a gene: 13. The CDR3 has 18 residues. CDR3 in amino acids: CSVILGGSGPSGANVLTF. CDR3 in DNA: TGCAGCGTTATCCTCGGGGGTAGCGGGCCCTCTGGGGCCAACGTCCTGACTTTC.

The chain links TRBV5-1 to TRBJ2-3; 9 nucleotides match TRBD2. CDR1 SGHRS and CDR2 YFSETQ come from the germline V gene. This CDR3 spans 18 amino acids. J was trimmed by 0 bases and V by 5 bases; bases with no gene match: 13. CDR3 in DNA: TGCGCCAGCAGGGAGCGGGGGGCCTTAATTTTTAGCACAGATACGCAGTATTTT. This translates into CASRERGALIFSTDTQYF.

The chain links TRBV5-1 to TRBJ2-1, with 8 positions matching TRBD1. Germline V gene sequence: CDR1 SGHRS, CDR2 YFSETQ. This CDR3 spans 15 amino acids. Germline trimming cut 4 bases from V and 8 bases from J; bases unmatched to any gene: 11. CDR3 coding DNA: TGCGCCAGCAGCACCGGACAGGGCCGCAACCATGAGCAGTTCTTC. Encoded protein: CASSTGQGRNHEQFF.